This T cell receptor (beta chain) is drawn from a study of blood T cell repertoires in COVID-19. Study-level background: Both acute and convalescent COVID-19 samples were obtained from the United States, Italy and Spain. Nucleic acid was either cDNA or gDNA, and it came from T cells, B-cell-depleted T cells, or PBMCs.

The CDR3 runs to 15 residues. The germline V gene encodes CDR1 MNHEY and CDR2 SVGAGI. Trimming removed 6 bases from V and 0 bases from J; junction bases left unmatched: 6. Methods used by the authors: Scientists estimated how many nucleated cells there were by amplifying reference gene primers. TCRdb's table, derived via immunoSEQ multiplex PCR, lists solely in-frame clones and lacks some. That table supplies the V and J calls and clone size; D and trimming were determined from the DNA. Here the sample spans around 170,000 clones, roughly 70% being singletons. A few counts support this clone. The receptor was isolated from a woman older than 75 with acute or convalescent COVID-19. Sequenced input: peripheral blood. This chain joins TRBV6-5 and TRBJ2-3, with 7 bases matching TRBD1. DNA of the CDR3: TGTGCCAGCAGGGGCGTGACAGGGAGCACAGATACGCAGTATTTT. Protein sequence: CASRGVTGSTDTQYF.